This T cell receptor (beta chain) was captured in a study of cytomegalovirus exposure and HLA in healthy donors. Germline V gene data show CDR1 as SGHNT and CDR2 as YYREEE (reference sequence). The trim removed 1 base at V and 2 bases at J, leaving 16 bases unmatched. CDR3 length: 19 residues. Produced via immunoSEQ multiplex PCR; TCRdb's table is partial and in-frame only. The sample carries roughly 300,000 clones, just over 85% recorded once. This clonotype originated in a woman aged 18-29 years in good health and CMV-seronegative. The sample was PBMCs. V usage is TRBV5-4 and J usage is TRBJ2-5; TRBD2 agrees at 8 bases. This CDR3 reads CASSLSSGSNRGMQETQYF. DNA of the CDR3: TGTGCCAGCAGCTTGTCCAGCGGGAGCAACCGAGGTATGCAAGAGACCCAGTACTTC.